Shown below are 14 T cell receptor beta chains from a single sample sequenced in a study of glioma-infiltrating T cells. Using RNA template, CDR3s of TCR alpha and beta were amplified with iRepertoire arm-PCR. TCRdb re-called the multiplex PCR reads with MiXCR, one entry per CDR3 protein. The data show under 200,000 distinct CDR3 sequences, with about 32% seen just once and 20% held by the top ten. The material sequenced was glioma tissue, nonneoplastic brain tissue, or PBMCs (not recorded which). The source is a human donor with low-grade glioma or glioblastoma, undergoing nonglioma brain surgery, or in good health (not recorded which).

This clonotype was observed once. Sequence at one end of the junction differs from germline and may be a read error. CDR3 amino acids: CAISTWDRDNEQFF. CDR3 in DNA: TGTGCCATCAGCACCTGGGACAGAGACAATGAGCAGTTCTTC. The rearrangement links TRBV11-3 to TRBJ2-1; TRBD1 agrees at 7 bases. From germline, CDR1 is SGHNT and CDR2 YENEEA. The CDR3 runs to 14 residues. Variable domain in full (rest from reference TRBV11-3 and TRBJ2-1): EAGVVQSPRYKIIEKKQPVAFWCNPISGHNTLYWYLQNLGQGPELLIRYENEEAVDDSQLPKDRFSAERLKGVDSTLKIQPAELGDSAVYLCAISTWDRDNEQFFGPGTRLTVL.

This clonotype was detected ten times or more. This rearrangement joins TRBV7-2 to TRBJ1-5; D may be TRBD1 (6 bases). V lost 1 base and J lost 1, with 11 bases in between. Germline CDR1 and CDR2: SGHTA and FQGNSA. The CDR3 is 16 residues long. Here the CDR3 reads CASSLGGGRSNQPQHF. CDR3 DNA sequence: TGTGCCAGCAGCTTAGGAGGGGGGAGGAGCAATCAGCCCCAGCATTTT.

This chain links TRBV7-2 with TRBJ2-1, with 10 bases aligning to TRBD2. With 5 bases clipped from V and 5 bases from J, the junction kept 9 bases outside the gene matches. CDR3 length: 16 residues. The germline V gene has CDR1 SGHTA and CDR2 FQGNSA. The CDR3: CASSPPGLANHNEQFF. The CDR3 DNA follows: TGTGCCAGCAGCCCTCCGGGACTAGCGAATCACAATGAGCAGTTCTTC.

The chain combines TRBV19 with TRBJ2-3, with TRBD1 matching over 7 bases. V lost 7 bases, J lost 1 base, and 8 bases stayed unmatched. The CDR3 runs 15 residues. Germline V gene sequence: CDR1 LNHDA, CDR2 SQIVND (reference sequence). As DNA, the CDR3 is TGTGCCAGTACCCGAGTGACAGGGTGCACAGATACGCAGTATTTT. Residues: CASTRVTGCTDTQYF.

Ten or more counts support this clonotype. The chain links TRBV27 to TRBJ1-5; D perhaps matches TRBD1 (6 bases). Germline CDR1 is MNHEY and CDR2 is SMNVEV (reference sequence). The CDR3 runs to 15 residues. V lost 3 bases, J lost 4 bases, and 13 bases lay in between. The CDR3 nucleotides are TGTGCCAGCAGTTTTGTGGGGGCGGGTAATCAGCCCCAGCATTTT. It encodes CASSFVGAGNQPQHF.

The chain has TRBV20-1 and TRBJ2-7, with TRBD1 matching over 11 bases. The CDR3 extends over 14 amino acids. The V gene's germline CDR1 is DFQATT and CDR2 SNEGSKA (reference sequence). V trimming: 0 bases; J trimming: 4 bases; junction bases outside the gene matches: 2. CDR3 residues: CSARDGDRGYEQYF. Written as DNA, the CDR3 is TGCAGTGCTAGAGATGGGGACAGGGGGTACGAGCAGTACTTC.

This clonotype was detected only a few times. This may come from a read error, since a much larger clone is one base off. CDR3 region: CASSGDSTYKQYF. CDR3 nucleotides: TGTGCCAGCAGTGGGGACAGCACCTACAAGCAGTACTTC. The V call is TRBV7-2, the J call TRBJ2-7, with 7 bases fitting TRBD1. In germline, CDR1 is SGHTA, CDR2 FQGNSA. This CDR3 contains 13 residues.

Many counts were recorded for this clonotype. This rearrangement joins TRBV20-1 to TRBJ2-5, with D unclear. The CDR3 is made up of 13 amino acids. Trimming left V 7 bases short and J 0 bases short, with 12 bases between. From germline, CDR1 is DFQATT and CDR2 SNEGSKA (reference sequence). This chain's CDR3 is CSGTVSYQETQYF. For the CDR3, the DNA is TGCAGTGGAACGGTTTCGTACCAAGAGACCCAGTACTTC.

This clonotype has a count of ten or more. The chain has TRBV6-1 and TRBJ2-7; TRBD2 might be the D (5 bases). Deletions cut 9 bases from V and 2 bases from J, with 11 bases between. The CDR3 loop spans 12 amino acids. Germline CDR1 MNHNS, CDR2 SASEGT. The DNA for the CDR3 is TGTGCCAGTGGACTTGGAGCCTACGAGCAGTACTTC. This sequence encodes CASGLGAYEQYF.

The table lists this clonotype with many counts. V gene TRBV3-1 combines with J gene TRBJ2-7; 12 bases line up with TRBD1. Germline V gene data show CDR1 as LGHDT and CDR2 as YNNKEL (reference sequence). The CDR3 has 17 residues. The J segment lost 5 bases and the V segment lost 2 bases, leaving 10 bases of the junction unmatched. This chain's CDR3 is CASSQRRDRGRLNEQYF. Here the CDR3 DNA reads TGTGCCAGCAGCCAAAGACGGGACAGGGGGCGCCTTAACGAGCAGTACTTC.

This clonotype was found many times. The chain is built from TRBV2 and TRBJ2-7, with 8 nucleotides matching TRBD1. Germline CDR1 is SNHLY and CDR2 is FYNNEI. V trimming: 9 bases; J trimming: 3 bases; junction bases outside the gene matches: 10. The CDR3 has 14 residues. The CDR3 protein is CARSMTGQDYEQYF. The CDR3 bases are TGTGCCAGATCCATGACGGGACAGGACTACGAGCAGTACTTC.

This clonotype was observed at least ten times. This rearrangement joins TRBV6-1 to TRBJ2-5; perhaps TRBD2 as D (5 bases). Germline loops: CDR1 MNHNS, CDR2 SASEGT. CDR3 length: 13 amino acids. Trimming pared 5 bases from V and 5 bases from J, leaving 12 bases between. CDR3: CASSYKLDETQYF. DNA for the CDR3: TGTGCCAGCAGTTATAAACTAGACGAGACCCAGTACTTC.

This clonotype has a count of ten or more. CDR3 coding DNA: TGCAGTGCTAGAGATGAATCTGGCCCCAACACCGGGGAGCTGTTTTTT. Translating it yields CSARDESGPNTGELFF. The rearrangement joins TRBV20-1 to TRBJ2-2; D is unresolved. Germline CDR1 reads DFQATT; CDR2 reads SNEGSKA (reference sequence). Trimming took 0 bases from V and 2 from J, leaving 13 bases between them. CDR3 length equals 16 residues.

Judged by abundance, this clonotype is medium-sized. The chain carries TRBV27 and TRBJ2-3, with a possible D match to TRBD1 (5 bases). Per germline, CDR1 MNHEY and CDR2 SMNVEV (reference sequence). V gave up 3 bases and J gave up 4 bases, with 11 bases separating them. CDR3 length: 14 residues. CDR3 nucleotide sequence: TGTGCCAGCAGTTTGAGTAGGGGTGCAGATACGCAGTATTTT. Its protein product is CASSLSRGADTQYF.